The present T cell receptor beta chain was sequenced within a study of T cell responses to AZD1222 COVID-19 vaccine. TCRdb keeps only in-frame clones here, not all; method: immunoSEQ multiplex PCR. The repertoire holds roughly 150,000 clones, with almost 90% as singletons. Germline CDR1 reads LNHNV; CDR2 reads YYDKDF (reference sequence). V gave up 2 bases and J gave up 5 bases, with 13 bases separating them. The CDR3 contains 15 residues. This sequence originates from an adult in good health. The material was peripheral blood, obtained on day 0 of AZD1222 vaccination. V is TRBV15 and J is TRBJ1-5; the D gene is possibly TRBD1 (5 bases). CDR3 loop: CATSRLEGEDQPQHF. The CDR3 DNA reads TGTGCCACCAGCAGACTGGAAGGGGAGGATCAGCCCCAGCATTTT.